This T cell receptor beta chain was captured by sequencing in a study of CD4 T cells in relation to SARS-CoV-2 and coronaviruses. Points from the study as a whole: Samples before the pandemic and after infection were not matched within any donor.

Unexposed donor CD4+ T cells date from about 2011-2019, before the COVID-19 pandemic. Isolation of CD4+ T cells took place after approximately 11 days in culture. Each well had approximately 2 million PBMCs in 5% human AB serum with IL-2. Half the medium was replaced with IL-2 medium on days 3 and 7. The germline gives CDR1 SGHDN, CDR2 FVKESK. The CDR3 length is 13 residues. The V end was cut by 3 bases, the J end by 6 bases, with 12 bases between. Using immunoSEQ multiplex PCR, the repertoire was profiled, and TCRdb retains in-frame clones only, with some absent. The profile shows 25,000 to 30,000 clones, around two thirds of them singletons. Of note for this clone: Antigen unknown.

The chain links TRBV14 to TRBJ2-7, with no clear D. The origin of this receptor is a human donor in good health. Specimen: CD4+ T cells from PBMCs, cultured in vitro. CDR3 residues: CASSQAGSGEQYF. Written as DNA, the CDR3 is TGTGCCAGCAGCCAGGCAGGATCCGGCGAGCAGTACTTC.